This T cell receptor (beta chain) was found in a study of cytomegalovirus exposure and HLA in healthy donors. The PCR employed 60 Vbeta primers together with 13 Jbeta primers. Some clones are missing from TCRdb's copy, which holds only in-frame ones; the method was immunoSEQ multiplex PCR. The sample lists 77,000 or so clones; 75% to 85% were seen once. Regarding the study as a whole: TCR beta sequences reportedly predicted most subjects' HLA-A and HLA-B alleles accurately. Relative to the 666-donor mean, N-insertions were reportedly fewer in an Asian-associated ancestry cluster in a later analysis.

Germline V gene sequence: CDR1 SGHRS, CDR2 YFSETQ. CDR3 length: 17 amino acids. Trimming stripped 0 bases from V and 3 bases from J, with 13 bases between. A note on this clone: Its target is not known.

Sequenced material: PBMCs. The gene calls are TRBV5-1 and TRBJ2-6, with D tentatively TRBD2 (7 bases). This receptor was identified in a man aged 70-80 years in good health and CMV-seropositive. Here the CDR3 DNA reads TGCGCCAGCAGCTTGGAGGGGGGGGGATTTGGGGCCAACGTCCTGACTTTC. Amino acid sequence: CASSLEGGGFGANVLTF.